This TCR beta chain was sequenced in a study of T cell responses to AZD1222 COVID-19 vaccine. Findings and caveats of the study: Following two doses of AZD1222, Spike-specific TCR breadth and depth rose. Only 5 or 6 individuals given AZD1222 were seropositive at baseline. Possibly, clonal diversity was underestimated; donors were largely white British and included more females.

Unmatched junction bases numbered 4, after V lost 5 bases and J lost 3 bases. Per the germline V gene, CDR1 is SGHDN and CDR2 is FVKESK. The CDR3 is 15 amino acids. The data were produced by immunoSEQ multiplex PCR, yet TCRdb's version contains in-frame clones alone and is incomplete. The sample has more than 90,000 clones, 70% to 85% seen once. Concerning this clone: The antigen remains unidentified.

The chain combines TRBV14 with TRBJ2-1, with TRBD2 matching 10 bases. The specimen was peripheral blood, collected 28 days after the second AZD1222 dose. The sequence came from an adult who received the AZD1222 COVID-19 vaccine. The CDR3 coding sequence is TGTGCCAGCAGCGCACTAGCGGGACTCTACAATGAGCAGTTCTTC. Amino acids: CASSALAGLYNEQFF.